The rows below give T cell receptor beta chains drawn from one sample of a study of cytomegalovirus exposure and HLA in healthy donors. Here immunoSEQ multiplex PCR was the method, and the copy in TCRdb shows in-frame clones only, minus some. The data hold around 140,000 clones, with roughly three quarters observed a single time. Sequencing was done on a sample of PBMCs. Every receptor here comes from a woman aged 60 to 75 in good health and CMV-seronegative. The CDR3 runs from the conserved cysteine through the conserved F or W. The D gene is left open where the match is weak. Some rows have no size entry. The others give once, few or many, or a class for an expanded clone.

size: .
V: TRBV13
J: TRBJ1-2
D: TRBD1
CDR3: CASSLGTGVNYGYTF
DNA: TGTGCCAGCAGCTTGGGGACAGGGGTTAACTATGGCTACACCTTC

size: few
V: TRBV6-5
J: TRBJ1-2
D: .
CDR3: CASTDGGTANYGYTF
DNA: TGTGCCAGCACGGACGGGGGGACCGCTAACTATGGCTACACCTTC

size: .
V: TRBV2
J: TRBJ1-5
D: TRBD1
CDR3: CASGGQGAQHF
DNA: TGTGCCAGCGGCGGACAGGGGGCCCAGCATTTT

size: .
V: TRBV18
J: TRBJ1-1
D: .
CDR3: CASSPSRDTEAFF
DNA: TGTGCCAGCTCACCCTCCCGGGACACTGAAGCTTTCTTT

size: .
V: TRBV27
J: TRBJ2-1
D: TRBD2
CDR3: CASSLRASGLEYNEQFF
DNA: TGTGCCAGCAGTTTAAGGGCTAGCGGCCTAGAGTACAATGAGCAGTTCTTC

size: few
V: TRBV6-6
J: TRBJ1-1
D: .
CDR3: CASSSADRKAFF
DNA: TGTGCCAGCAGTTCAGCCGACAGAAAAGCTTTCTTT

size: .
V: TRBV15
J: TRBJ2-5
D: .
CDR3: CATSRALAKMETQYF
DNA: TGTGCCACCAGCAGAGCGCTAGCTAAGATGGAGACCCAGTACTTC

size: .
V: TRBV28
J: TRBJ1-4
D: .
CDR3: CASTMREKLFF
DNA: TGTGCCAGCACTATGAGAGAAAAACTGTTTTTT

size: once
V: TRBV10-2
J: TRBJ2-6
D: TRBD1
CDR3: CASSDRGLGGSGANVLTF
DNA: TGCGCCAGCAGTGACAGGGGGCTTGGAGGCTCTGGGGCCAACGTCCTGACTTTC

size: .
V: TRBV19
J: TRBJ2-1
D: TRBD1
CDR3: CARSPLPGQGSEQFF
DNA: TGTGCCCGTAGTCCCCTTCCGGGACAGGGGAGTGAGCAGTTCTTC

size: .
V: TRBV10-2
J: TRBJ2-5
D: .
CDR3: CASSDPGYQETQYF
DNA: TGCGCCAGCAGTGACCCGGGGTACCAAGAGACCCAGTACTTC

size: .
V: TRBV7-9
J: TRBJ2-7
D: .
CDR3: CASSADRYEQYF
DNA: TGTGCCAGCAGCGCAGACAGATACGAGCAGTACTTC

size: .
V: TRBV7-9
J: TRBJ1-5
D: .
CDR3: CASSLVRAGRNQPQHF
DNA: TGTGCCAGCAGCTTAGTCCGGGCAGGGCGTAATCAGCCCCAGCATTTT

size: .
V: TRBV29-1
J: TRBJ1-5
D: TRBD1
CDR3: CSVGTGGGRNGQPQHF
DNA: TGCAGCGTAGGGACAGGGGGCGGACGTAACGGTCAGCCCCAGCATTTT

size: .
V: TRBV7-9
J: TRBJ1-1
D: TRBD1
CDR3: CASSTQKDRVMMNTEAFF
DNA: TGTGCCAGCAGCACGCAGAAAGACAGGGTGATGATGAACACTGAAGCTTTCTTT

size: .
V: TRBV6-1
J: TRBJ1-1
D: TRBD1
CDR3: CASRRQGATEAFF
DNA: TGTGCCAGCAGGAGACAGGGGGCGACTGAAGCTTTCTTT

size: .
V: TRBV28
J: TRBJ1-2
D: TRBD1
CDR3: CASISGTGGSKENYGYTF
DNA: TGTGCCAGCATATCCGGGACAGGGGGCTCTAAGGAAAACTATGGCTACACCTTC

size: .
V: TRBV7-9
J: TRBJ1-6
D: .
CDR3: CASSLEEGSSYNSPLHF
DNA: TGTGCCAGCAGCTTAGAGGAGGGAAGCTCCTATAATTCACCCCTCCACTTT

size: .
V: TRBV6-1
J: TRBJ1-5
D: .
CDR3: CASSEAVGRQPQHF
DNA: TGTGCCAGCAGTGAAGCTGTGGGGAGGCAGCCCCAGCATTTT

size: few
V: TRBV10-3
J: TRBJ2-3
D: TRBD2
CDR3: CAITPAGTSRGTDTQYF
DNA: TGTGCCATCACCCCGGCCGGGACTAGCCGGGGCACAGATACGCAGTATTTT

size: .
V: TRBV4-1
J: TRBJ2-5
D: TRBD1
CDR3: CASSQDQGVGETQYF
DNA: TGCGCCAGCAGCCAAGATCAGGGGGTGGGAGAGACCCAGTACTTC

size: .
V: TRBV9
J: TRBJ2-3
D: TRBD2
CDR3: CASSGGLAGGRVDTQYF
DNA: TGTGCCAGCAGCGGGGGACTAGCGGGGGGGCGTGTCGATACGCAGTATTTT

size: .
V: TRBV5-1
J: TRBJ1-3
D: .
CDR3: CASRGRVLPGNTIYF
DNA: TGCGCCAGCAGAGGTCGGGTTCTGCCTGGAAACACCATATATTTT

size: .
V: TRBV28
J: TRBJ1-6
D: .
CDR3: CASSPDRNSPLHF
DNA: TGTGCCAGCAGTCCAGACAGAAATTCACCCCTCCACTTT

size: once
V: TRBV2
J: TRBJ2-7
D: .
CDR3: CASRFEAHSYEQYF
DNA: TGTGCCAGCAGGTTCGAGGCCCACTCCTACGAGCAGTACTTC

size: .
V: TRBV7-3
J: TRBJ1-2
D: TRBD1
CDR3: CASSPRQGMDYTF
DNA: TGTGCCAGCAGCCCCAGACAGGGGATGGACTACACCTTC

size: .
V: TRBV28
J: TRBJ1-3
D: .
CDR3: CASSLLQGTISGNTIYF
DNA: TGTGCCAGCAGTTTATTGCAGGGGACTATCTCTGGAAACACCATATATTTT

size: .
V: TRBV4-2
J: TRBJ2-5
D: .
CDR3: CASSQDLAQRRYF
DNA: TGTGCCAGCAGCCAAGATCTAGCCCAGCGGAGGTACTTC

size: .
V: TRBV27
J: TRBJ2-1
D: TRBD1
CDR3: CASSPRDRNNEQFF
DNA: TGTGCCAGCAGTCCTCGGGACAGGAACAATGAGCAGTTCTTC

size: .
V: TRBV5-1
J: TRBJ2-1
D: TRBD2
CDR3: CASSLGLAAYNEQFF
DNA: TGCGCCAGCAGCTTGGGACTAGCGGCCTACAATGAGCAGTTCTTC

size: .
V: TRBV7-9
J: TRBJ2-3
D: .
CDR3: CASTDYFADTQYF
DNA: TGTGCCAGCACCGACTACTTCGCAGATACGCAGTATTTT

size: .
V: TRBV11-2
J: TRBJ1-1
D: .
CDR3: CASSPWGVGHTEAFF
DNA: TGTGCCAGCAGCCCCTGGGGCGTGGGTCACACTGAAGCTTTCTTT

size: .
V: TRBV2
J: TRBJ1-4
D: .
CDR3: CASSEDGVGALFF
DNA: TGTGCCAGCAGTGAGGATGGAGTGGGGGCACTGTTTTTT

size: .
V: TRBV7-2
J: TRBJ1-2
D: .
CDR3: CASSPRQIANYGYTF
DNA: TGTGCCAGCAGCCCCAGACAGATAGCTAACTATGGCTACACCTTC

size: .
V: TRBV20-1
J: TRBJ2-7
D: .
CDR3: CSAIVDEQYF
DNA: TGCAGTGCTATCGTTGACGAGCAGTACTTC

size: .
V: TRBV4-2
J: TRBJ2-7
D: .
CDR3: CASSQPPAGTYEQYF
DNA: TGTGCCAGCAGCCAACCCCCGGCAGGTACCTACGAGCAGTACTTC

size: .
V: TRBV5-1
J: TRBJ2-5
D: TRBD2
CDR3: CASSLVLAGGPETQYF
DNA: TGCGCCAGCAGCTTGGTCCTAGCGGGAGGGCCAGAGACCCAGTACTTC

size: .
V: TRBV30
J: TRBJ2-4
D: TRBD2
CDR3: CAYLLAAAKNIQYF
DNA: TGTGCCTATTTACTAGCGGCAGCCAAAAACATTCAGTACTTC

size: .
V: TRBV19
J: TRBJ1-4
D: .
CDR3: CASSGTISTNEKLFF
DNA: TGTGCCAGTAGTGGGACAATCTCAACTAATGAAAAACTGTTTTTT

size: .
V: TRBV20-1
J: TRBJ2-1
D: .
CDR3: CSAPIGQNPFF
DNA: TGCAGTGCGCCCATCGGACAGAATCCGTTCTTC

size: .
V: TRBV28
J: TRBJ1-3
D: .
CDR3: CASSTPRGSSGNTIYF
DNA: TGTGCCAGCAGTACACCAAGGGGCTCCTCTGGAAACACCATATATTTT